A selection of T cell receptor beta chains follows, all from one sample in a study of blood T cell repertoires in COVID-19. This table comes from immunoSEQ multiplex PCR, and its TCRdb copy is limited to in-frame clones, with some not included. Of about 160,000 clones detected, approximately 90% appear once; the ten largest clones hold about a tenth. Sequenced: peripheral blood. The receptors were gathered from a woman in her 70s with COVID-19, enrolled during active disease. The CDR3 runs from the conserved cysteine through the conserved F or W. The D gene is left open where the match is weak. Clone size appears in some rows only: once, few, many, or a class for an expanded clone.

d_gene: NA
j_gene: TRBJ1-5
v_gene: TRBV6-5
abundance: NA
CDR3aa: CASSYNRDSHQPQHF
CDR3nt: TGTGCCAGCAGTTACAACAGGGATAGCCATCAGCCCCAGCATTTT

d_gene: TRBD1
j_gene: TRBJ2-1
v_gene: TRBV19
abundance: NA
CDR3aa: CASSSFDRGLFNEQFF
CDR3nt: TGTGCCAGTAGCTCATTCGACAGGGGGCTGTTCAATGAGCAGTTCTTC

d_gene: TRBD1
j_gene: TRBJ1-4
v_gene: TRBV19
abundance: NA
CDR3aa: CASSWGQGDEKLFF
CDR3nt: TGTGCCAGTAGTTGGGGACAGGGAGACGAAAAACTGTTTTTT

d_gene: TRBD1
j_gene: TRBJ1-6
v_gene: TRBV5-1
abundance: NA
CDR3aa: CASSLGADRGHSPLHF
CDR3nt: TGCGCCAGCAGCTTGGGGGCCGACAGGGGGCACTCACCCCTCCACTTT

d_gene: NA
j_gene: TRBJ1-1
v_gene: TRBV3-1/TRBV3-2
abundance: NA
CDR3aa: CASSQDGPKETEAFF
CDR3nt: TGTGCCAGCAGCCAAGATGGTCCCAAGGAGACTGAAGCTTTCTTT

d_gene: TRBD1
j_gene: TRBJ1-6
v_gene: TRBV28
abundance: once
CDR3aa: CASRQTGGAQNSPLHF
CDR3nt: TGTGCCAGCAGGCAAACAGGGGGCGCCCAGAATTCACCCCTCCACTTT

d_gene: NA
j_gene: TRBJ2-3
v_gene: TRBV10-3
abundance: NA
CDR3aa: CAISESPRGSRENTQYF
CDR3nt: TGTGCCATCAGTGAGTCGCCAAGGGGATCAAGGGAAAATACGCAGTATTTT

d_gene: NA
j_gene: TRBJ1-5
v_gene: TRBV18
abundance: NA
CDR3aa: CASSPGAVLVNQPQHF
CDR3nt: TGTGCCAGCTCACCAGGGGCAGTCCTCGTTAATCAGCCCCAGCATTTT

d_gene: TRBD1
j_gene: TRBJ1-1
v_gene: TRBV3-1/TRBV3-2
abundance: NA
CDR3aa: CASSHSDRVNTEAFF
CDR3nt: TGTGCCAGCAGCCACTCCGACAGGGTGAACACTGAAGCTTTCTTT

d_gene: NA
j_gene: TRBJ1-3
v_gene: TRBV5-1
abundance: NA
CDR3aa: CARQGFAGNTIYF
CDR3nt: TGCGCCAGACAGGGTTTTGCTGGAAACACCATATATTTT

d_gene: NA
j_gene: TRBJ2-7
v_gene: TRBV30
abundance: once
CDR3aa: CAWSSGFEQYF
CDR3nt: TGTGCCTGGAGTTCGGGGTTCGAGCAGTACTTC

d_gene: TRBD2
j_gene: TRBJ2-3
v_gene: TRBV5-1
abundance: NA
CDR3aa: CASSLGLAGGRDTQYF
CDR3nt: TGCGCCAGCAGCCTGGGACTAGCGGGGGGGCGAGATACGCAGTATTTT

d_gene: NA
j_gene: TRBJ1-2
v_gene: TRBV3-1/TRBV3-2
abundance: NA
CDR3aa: CASSQDVQGSYGYTF
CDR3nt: TGTGCCAGCAGCCAAGATGTTCAGGGGTCCTATGGCTACACCTTC

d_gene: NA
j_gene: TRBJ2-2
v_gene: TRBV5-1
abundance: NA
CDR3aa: CASSFLSLNTGELFF
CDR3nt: TGCGCCAGCAGCTTTCTTAGCCTTAACACCGGGGAGCTGTTTTTT

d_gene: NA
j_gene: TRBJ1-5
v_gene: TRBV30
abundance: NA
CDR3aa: CAWSGRGSVYNQPQHF
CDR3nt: TGTGCCTGGAGCGGCCGGGGATCAGTTTACAATCAGCCCCAGCATTTT

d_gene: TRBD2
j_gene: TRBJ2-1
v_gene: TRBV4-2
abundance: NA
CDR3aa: CASGNPGGTFYNEQFF
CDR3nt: TGTGCCAGCGGAAATCCCGGGGGGACCTTCTACAATGAGCAGTTCTTC

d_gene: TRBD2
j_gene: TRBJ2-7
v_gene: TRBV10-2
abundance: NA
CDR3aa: CASRLAGSSYEQYF
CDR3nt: TGCGCCAGCAGACTAGCGGGGAGCTCCTACGAGCAGTACTTC

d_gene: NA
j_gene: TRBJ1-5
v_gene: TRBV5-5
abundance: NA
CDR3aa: CASSLTPPRTGYSNQPQHF
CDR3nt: TGTGCCAGCAGCTTGACACCACCGAGAACGGGGTATAGCAATCAGCCCCAGCATTTT

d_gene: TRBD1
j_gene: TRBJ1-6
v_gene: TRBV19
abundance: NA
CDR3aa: CASRNPGQGANSPLHF
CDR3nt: TGTGCCAGTAGAAACCCAGGACAGGGGGCGAATTCACCCCTCCACTTT

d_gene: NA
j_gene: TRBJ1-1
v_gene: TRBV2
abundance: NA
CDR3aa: CASSEPYTEAFF
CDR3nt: TGTGCCAGCAGTGAACCCTACACTGAAGCTTTCTTT

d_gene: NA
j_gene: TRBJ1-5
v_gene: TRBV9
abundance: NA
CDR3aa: CASSVAGDNQPQHF
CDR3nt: TGTGCCAGCAGCGTAGCAGGGGACAATCAGCCCCAGCATTTT

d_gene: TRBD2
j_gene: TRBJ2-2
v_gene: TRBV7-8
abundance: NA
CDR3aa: CASSLADAGTSGGVNTGELFF
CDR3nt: TGTGCCAGCAGCTTAGCGGACGCCGGGACTAGCGGGGGGGTGAACACCGGGGAGCTGTTTTTT

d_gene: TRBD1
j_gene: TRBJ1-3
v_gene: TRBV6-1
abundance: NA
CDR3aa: CASSEAWTGSSGNTIYF
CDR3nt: TGTGCCAGCAGTGAAGCGTGGACAGGGTCCTCTGGAAACACCATATATTTT

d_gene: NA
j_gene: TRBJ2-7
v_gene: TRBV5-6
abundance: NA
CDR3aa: CASTQSYEQYF
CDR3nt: TGTGCCAGCACACAGAGCTACGAGCAGTACTTC

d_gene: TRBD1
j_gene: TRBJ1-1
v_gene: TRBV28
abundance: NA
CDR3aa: CASSLQTGRSRTRTEAFF
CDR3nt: TGTGCCAGCAGTTTACAGACAGGGAGGAGTCGAACTAGAACTGAAGCTTTCTTT

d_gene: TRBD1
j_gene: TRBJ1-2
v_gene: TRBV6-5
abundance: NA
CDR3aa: CASSWGQNYGYTF
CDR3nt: TGTGCCAGCAGCTGGGGACAGAACTATGGCTACACCTTC

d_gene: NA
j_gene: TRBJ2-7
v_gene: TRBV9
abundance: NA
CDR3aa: CASSPRRLGQTYEQYF
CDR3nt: TGTGCCAGCAGCCCTAGGAGGCTCGGACAGACCTACGAGCAGTACTTC

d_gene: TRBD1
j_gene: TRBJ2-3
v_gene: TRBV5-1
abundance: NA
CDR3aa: CASSLGDRSSTDTQYF
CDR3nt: TGCGCCAGCAGCTTGGGGGACAGATCTAGCACAGATACGCAGTATTTT

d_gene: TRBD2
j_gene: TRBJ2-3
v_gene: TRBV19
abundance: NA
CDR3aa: CASSSFSGEASDTQYF
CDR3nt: TGTGCCAGTAGTTCGTTTAGCGGGGAAGCGTCTGATACGCAGTATTTT

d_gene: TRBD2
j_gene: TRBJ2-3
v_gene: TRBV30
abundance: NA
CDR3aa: CAWSTKTSGGADTQYF
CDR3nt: TGTGCCTGGAGTACCAAGACTAGCGGGGGGGCGGATACGCAGTATTTT

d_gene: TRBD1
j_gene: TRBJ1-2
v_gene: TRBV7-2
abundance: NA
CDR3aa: CASSPDRGQLGYTF
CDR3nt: TGTGCCAGCAGCCCCGACAGGGGCCAGCTGGGCTACACCTTC

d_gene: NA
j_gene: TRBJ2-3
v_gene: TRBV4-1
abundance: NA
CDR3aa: CASSSFTDTQYF
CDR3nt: TGCGCCAGCAGCTCCTTCACAGATACGCAGTATTTT

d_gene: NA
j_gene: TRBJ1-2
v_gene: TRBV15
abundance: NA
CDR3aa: CATSRDLTGGYGYTF
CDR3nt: TGTGCCACCAGCAGAGATCTAACCGGTGGCTATGGCTACACCTTC

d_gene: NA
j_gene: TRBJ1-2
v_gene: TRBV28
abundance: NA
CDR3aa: CASRGTLANYGYTF
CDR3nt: TGTGCCAGCAGGGGGACTCTAGCTAACTATGGCTACACCTTC

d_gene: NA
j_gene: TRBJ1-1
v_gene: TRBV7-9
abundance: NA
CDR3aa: CASKQLNTEAFF
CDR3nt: TGTGCCAGCAAACAGCTGAACACTGAAGCTTTCTTT

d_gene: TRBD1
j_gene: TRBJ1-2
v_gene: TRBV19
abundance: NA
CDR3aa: CASSLPGQGGYGYTF
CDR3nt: TGTGCCAGTAGCCTCCCGGGACAGGGCGGCTATGGCTACACCTTC